This T cell receptor beta chain was identified during a study of blood T cell repertoires in COVID-19. Study overall: COVID-19 samples from acute and convalescent phases originated in the United States, Italy and Spain. PBMCs, B-cell-depleted T cells, or T cells provided the cDNA or gDNA that made up the material.

The CDR3 has 15 residues. The ends were cut back, 1 base at V and 3 bases at J, with 10 bases in the middle. Germline CDR1 reads SGHVS; CDR2 reads FQNEAQ. Methods used by the authors: By means of reference gene primer amplification, nucleated cell counts were estimated. Sequencing was performed with immunoSEQ multiplex PCR; in TCRdb, only in-frame clones are kept and a portion is missing. Clonal size and the V and J genes are those of that table, whereas D and trimming came from the DNA. The table shows about 200,000 clones, with around 84% occurring only once. The sequencing input was peripheral blood. The receptor's source is a man aged 55 to 70 with acute or convalescent COVID-19. The chain combines TRBV7-8 with TRBJ1-3; tentative D call: TRBD1 (6 bases). CDR3 sequence: CASSLVGQFGNTIYF. CDR3 DNA sequence: TGTGCCAGCAGCTTAGTCGGACAGTTTGGAAACACCATATATTTT.